The 13 T cell receptor beta chains listed next were all sequenced from one sample in a study of regulatory T cells in long-lasting Graves disease. Investigators prepared the TCR beta libraries by applying iRepertoire HTBI primers and Arm-PCR of CDR3 regions. TCRdb used MiXCR to reprocess the multiplex PCR reads, holding one entry per CDR3 protein. Of hundreds of thousands of distinct CDR3 sequences in the sample, under 25% were seen once. Sample time point: persistent/refractory GD, antithyroid drugs over 5 years with positive TRAb. PBMCs provided the RNA from which the TCR library was made. The specimen comprised peripheral blood mononuclear cells (PBMCs), sampled when the disease was refractory, from a patient treated with antithyroid drugs. The receptors come from a female donor with Graves disease.

This chain connects TRBV4-1 to TRBJ1-5, with 7 bases identical to TRBD1. Looked up from germline, CDR1 is MGHRA and CDR2 is YSYEKL. This CDR3 is built from 16 residues. The V and J ends lost 4 bases and 5 bases, in that order; junction bases with no gene match: 11. CDR3 protein: CASSPPLTGWHQPQHF. The CDR3 region has the DNA TGCGCCAGCAGCCCGCCCCTGACAGGGTGGCATCAGCCCCAGCATTTT.

The chain uses TRBV27 and TRBJ2-2; weak D call: TRBD2 (6 bases). Germline V CDR1 and CDR2: MNHEY, SMNVEV (reference sequence). The CDR3 is made up of 16 amino acids. V shed 5 bases and J shed 1 base, with 14 bases lying between them. This CDR3 is CASSPPEGRNTGELFF. The CDR3 DNA reads as TGTGCCAGCAGTCCCCCGGAGGGAAGGAACACCGGGGAGCTGTTTTTT.

In its sample, this clonotype was seen many times. The chain recombines TRBV7-2 with TRBJ1-5; no clear D gene. This CDR3 spans 13 amino acids. Germline CDR1 reads SGHTA; CDR2 reads FQGNSA. The V gene lost 1 base and the J gene lost 8 bases, with 9 bases spanning the gap. CDR3 loop: CASSLGFGEPQHF. The DNA of the CDR3 is TGTGCCAGCAGCTTAGGCTTTGGTGAGCCCCAGCATTTT.

This chain joins TRBV7-9 and TRBJ2-6; perhaps TRBD1 as D (5 bases). This CDR3 region has 16 residues. Germline CDR1 and CDR2: SEHNR and FQNEAQ (reference sequence). V lost 1 base, J lost 0 bases, and 7 bases lay in between. The CDR3 is CASSLDRISGANVLTF. CDR3 DNA: TGTGCCAGCAGCTTAGACAGGATCTCTGGGGCCAACGTCCTGACTTTC.

This clonotype was detected ten times or more. The chain joins TRBV12-3 or TRBV12-4 to TRBJ2-5, with TRBD1 identical over 11 bases. V lost 0 bases to trimming and J lost 5 bases; unmatched junction nucleotides: 11. CDR3 length: 18 residues. The CDR3 DNA reads as TGTGCCAGCAGTTTAGCCACCGGGACAGGGGGGGCGGGGGAGACCCAGTACTTC. Protein sequence: CASSLATGTGGAGETQYF.

This clonotype was found many times. The genes are TRBV2 and TRBJ1-2; 10 bases are shared with TRBD1. Germline CDR1 reads SNHLY; CDR2 reads FYNNEI. The J segment lost 4 bases and the V segment lost 2 bases, leaving 4 bases of the junction unmatched. The CDR3 covers 15 residues. The chain's CDR3 is CASSESGDRGYGYTF. The CDR3 DNA reads as TGTGCCAGCAGTGAAAGCGGGGACAGGGGCTATGGCTACACCTTC.

This clonotype was observed many times. The chain is built from TRBV5-1 and TRBJ1-1; a weak D match, TRBD1 (6 bases). The V end was cut by 0 bases, the J end by 5 bases, with 11 bases between. Looked up from germline, CDR1 is SGHRS and CDR2 is YFSETQ. The CDR3 contains 14 residues. The CDR3 region has the DNA TGCGCCAGCAGCTTGGGATACAGGGAAACTGAAGCTTTCTTT. Translating gives CASSLGYRETEAFF.

This clonotype has ten or more counts. The chain links TRBV7-8 to TRBJ2-7; D is uncertain. The CDR3 is 15 residues long. Trimming left V 2 bases short and J 4 bases short, with 15 bases between. Germline V gives CDR1 SGHVS, CDR2 FQNEAQ. For the CDR3, the DNA is TGTGCCAGCAGCTTATTTTCAGTCGGTGTGTACGAGCAGTACTTC. This gives the protein CASSLFSVGVYEQYF.

This clonotype appeared a few times. V usage is TRBV29-1 and J usage is TRBJ2-7; the D gene is possibly TRBD2 (6 bases). CDR1 and CDR2 (germline): SQVTM, ANQGSEA. The CDR3 has 13 residues. V dropped 4 bases and J dropped 4 bases, with 14 bases sitting between them. The chain's CDR3 is CSVARELEYEQYF. The CDR3 DNA follows: TGCAGCGTTGCGCGGGAATTGGAGTACGAGCAGTACTTC.

This clonotype was counted many times. The CDR3 loop reads CASSLTSAAAEAFF. CDR3 nucleotides: TGTGCCAGCAGCTTAACCTCCGCCGCGGCTGAAGCTTTCTTT. The gene calls are TRBV28 and TRBJ1-1; D gene ambiguous. Trimming pared 6 bases from V and 6 bases from J, leaving 17 bases between. Germline loops: CDR1 MDHEN, CDR2 SYDVKM. The CDR3 sequence is 14 residues long.

This clonotype was recorded a few times. The V call is TRBV19, the J call TRBJ1-2, with D perhaps matching TRBD1 (6 bases). V gave up 2 bases and J gave up 3 bases, with 16 bases separating them. Germline assignment: CDR1 LNHDA and CDR2 SQIVND (reference sequence). The CDR3 loop spans 16 amino acids. CDR3 coding DNA: TGTGCCAGTAGTATAATGAGGGGGACTCTCGACTATGGCTACACCTTC. Protein product: CASSIMRGTLDYGYTF.

This sequence joins TRBV5-8 and TRBJ2-7; D might be TRBD2 (6 bases). The CDR3 contains 14 residues. V shed 4 bases and J shed 3 bases, with 14 bases lying between them. CDR1 is SGHTS, CDR2 YDEGEE, per germline. The CDR3 protein is CASSHSGEYYEQYF. CDR3 DNA sequence: TGTGCCAGCAGCCATTCGGGGGAGTACTACGAGCAGTACTTC.

This clonotype was seen a few times. This chain links TRBV28 with TRBJ1-6; D not resolved. Trimming cost V 5 bases and J 6 bases, with 8 bases left between them. The CDR3 runs 13 residues. In germline, CDR1 is MDHEN, CDR2 SYDVKM. The CDR3 sequence: CASSGWGNSPLHF. CDR3 bases: TGTGCCAGCAGTGGGTGGGGTAATTCACCCCTCCACTTT. The variable domain in full, with the rest retrieved from reference TRBV28 and TRBJ1-6, is DVKVTQSSRYLVKRTGEKVFLECVQDMDHENMFWYRQDPGLGLRLIYFSYDVKMKEKGDIPEGYSVSREKKERFSLILESASTNQTSMYLCASSGWGNSPLHFGNGTRLTVT.